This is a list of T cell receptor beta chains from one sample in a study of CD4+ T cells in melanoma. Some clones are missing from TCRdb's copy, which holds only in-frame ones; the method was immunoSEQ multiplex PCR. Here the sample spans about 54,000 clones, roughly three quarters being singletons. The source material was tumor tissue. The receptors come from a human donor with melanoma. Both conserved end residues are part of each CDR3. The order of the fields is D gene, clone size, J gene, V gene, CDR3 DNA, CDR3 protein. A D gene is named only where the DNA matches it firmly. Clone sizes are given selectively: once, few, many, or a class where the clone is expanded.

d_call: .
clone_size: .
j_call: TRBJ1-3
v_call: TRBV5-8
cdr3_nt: TGTGCCAGCAGCTTGGACGGGGTCTCTGGAAACACCATATATTTT
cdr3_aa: CASSLDGVSGNTIYF

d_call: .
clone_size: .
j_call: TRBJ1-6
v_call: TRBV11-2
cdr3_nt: TGTGCCAGCAGCCCGGCGGCAGGGGTAGGTTCACCCCTCCACTTT
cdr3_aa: CASSPAAGVGSPLHF

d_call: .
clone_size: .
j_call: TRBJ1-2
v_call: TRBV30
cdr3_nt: TGTGCCTGGAGCCCCCTCCTGTCCCTCACGAACTATGGCTACACCTTC
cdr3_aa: CAWSPLLSLTNYGYTF

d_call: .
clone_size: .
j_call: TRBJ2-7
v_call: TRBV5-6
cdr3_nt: TGTGCCAGCAGCCCCGGGCCAGGTTCCTCCTACGAGCAGTACTTC
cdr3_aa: CASSPGPGSSYEQYF

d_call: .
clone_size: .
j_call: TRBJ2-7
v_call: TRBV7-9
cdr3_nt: TGTGCCAGCAGCTTATACGGCAATCCCTACGAGCAGTACTTC
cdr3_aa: CASSLYGNPYEQYF

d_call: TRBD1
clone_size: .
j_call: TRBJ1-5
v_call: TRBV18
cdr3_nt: TGTGCCAGCTCACCAGGACAGGGCCATCAGCCCCAGCATTTT
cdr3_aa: CASSPGQGHQPQHF

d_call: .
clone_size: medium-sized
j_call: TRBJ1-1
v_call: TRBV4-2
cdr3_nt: TGTGCCAGCAGCCAAGCGGGACAAATGACTGAAGCTTTCTTT
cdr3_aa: CASSQAGQMTEAFF

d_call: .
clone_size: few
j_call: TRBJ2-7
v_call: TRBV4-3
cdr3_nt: TGCGCCAGCAGCCAAACCGGGACAAACGAGCAGTACTTC
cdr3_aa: CASSQTGTNEQYF

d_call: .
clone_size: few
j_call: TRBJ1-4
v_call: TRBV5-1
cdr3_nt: TGCGCCAGCAGCTCCTCCAGGGGTAGTGCTAATGAAAAACTGTTTTTT
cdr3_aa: CASSSSRGSANEKLFF

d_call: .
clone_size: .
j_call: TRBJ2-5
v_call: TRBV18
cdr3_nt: TGTGCCAGCTCAAAGGACAGATACCAAGAGACCCAGTACTTC
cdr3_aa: CASSKDRYQETQYF

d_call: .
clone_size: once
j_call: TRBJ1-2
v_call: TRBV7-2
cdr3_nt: TGTGCCAGCAGCTTATCGTCGTGGGGGGCGCAAGGCTACACCTTC
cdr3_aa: CASSLSSWGAQGYTF

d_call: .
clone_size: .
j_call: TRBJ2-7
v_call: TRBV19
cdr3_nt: TGTGCCAGTAGTCCGCGCCGCGGGCAATGGATCTACGAGCAGTACTTC
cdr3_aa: CASSPRRGQWIYEQYF

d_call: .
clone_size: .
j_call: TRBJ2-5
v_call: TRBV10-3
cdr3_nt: TGTGCCATCAGTGATCACACGACAGTGGAGACCCAGTACTTC
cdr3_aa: CAISDHTTVETQYF

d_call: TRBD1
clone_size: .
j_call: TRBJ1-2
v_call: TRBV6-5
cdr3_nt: TGTGCCAGCAGCCTATACAGGGGCGGCGGCTACACCTTC
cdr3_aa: CASSLYRGGGYTF

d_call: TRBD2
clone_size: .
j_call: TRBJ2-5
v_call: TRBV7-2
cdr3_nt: TGTGCCAGCAGCTTAGGAACTAGCGCCCACAGGTTCAGAGAGACCCAGTACTTC
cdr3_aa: CASSLGTSAHRFRETQYF

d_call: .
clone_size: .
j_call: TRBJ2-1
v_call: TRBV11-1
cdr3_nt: TGTGCCAGCAGCTCTGGACAGACCTACAATGAGCAGTTCTTC
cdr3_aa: CASSSGQTYNEQFF

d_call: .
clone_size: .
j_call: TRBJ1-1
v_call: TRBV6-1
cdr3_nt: TGTGCCAGCGGTCAATGGGAGGGGGCTGAAGCTTTCTTT
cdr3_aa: CASGQWEGAEAFF

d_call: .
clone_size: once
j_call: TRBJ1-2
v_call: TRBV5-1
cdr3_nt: TGCGCCAGCAGCTTGGCTCCTAGAGTAGATGGCTACACCTTC
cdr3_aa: CASSLAPRVDGYTF

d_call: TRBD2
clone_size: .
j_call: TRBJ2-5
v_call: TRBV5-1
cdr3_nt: TGCGCCAGCAGCACTTTGGGAGGGGTAGAGACCCAGTACTTC
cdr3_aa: CASSTLGGVETQYF

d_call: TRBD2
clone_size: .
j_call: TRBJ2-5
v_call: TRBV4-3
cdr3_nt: TGCGCCAGCAGCCCACAACTAGCGGGGATCCAAGAGACCCAGTACTTC
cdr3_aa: CASSPQLAGIQETQYF

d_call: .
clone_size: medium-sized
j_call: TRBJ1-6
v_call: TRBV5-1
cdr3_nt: TGCGCCAGCAGCTTGGCGGGGGTGGGTCTCTCACCCCTCCACTTT
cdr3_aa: CASSLAGVGLSPLHF

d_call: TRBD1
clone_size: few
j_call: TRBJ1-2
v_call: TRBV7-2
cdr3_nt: TGTGCCAGCAGCTTAGGACAGGGTCTTTTTGGCTACACCTTC
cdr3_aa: CASSLGQGLFGYTF

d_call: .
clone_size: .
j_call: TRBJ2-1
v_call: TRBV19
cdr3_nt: TGTGCCAGTAGTATCGGCTCGACTAGTTTACGTTTATACAATGAGCAGTTCTTC
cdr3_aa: CASSIGSTSLRLYNEQFF

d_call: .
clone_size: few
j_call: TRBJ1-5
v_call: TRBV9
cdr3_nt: TGTGCCAGCAGCGTAGGATGGGGGGTCAATCAGCCCCAGCATTTT
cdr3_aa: CASSVGWGVNQPQHF

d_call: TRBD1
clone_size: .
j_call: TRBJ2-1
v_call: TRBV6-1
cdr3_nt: TGTGCCAGCAGTTTGGGACAGGGGGCCGATGAGCAGTTCTTC
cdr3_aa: CASSLGQGADEQFF

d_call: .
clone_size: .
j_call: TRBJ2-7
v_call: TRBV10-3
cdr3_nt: TGTGCCATCAGTGGCGGGACGTTCTACGAGCAGTACTTC
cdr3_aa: CAISGGTFYEQYF

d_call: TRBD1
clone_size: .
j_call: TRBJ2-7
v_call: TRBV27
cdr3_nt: TGTGCCAGCAGTCAGTCAGGGGGATTCTACGAGCAGTACTTC
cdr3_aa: CASSQSGGFYEQYF

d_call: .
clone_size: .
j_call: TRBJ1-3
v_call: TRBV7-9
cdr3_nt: TGTGCCAGCAGCGGAGATAGGAGGGGCAGCTCTGGAAACACCATATATTTT
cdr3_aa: CASSGDRRGSSGNTIYF

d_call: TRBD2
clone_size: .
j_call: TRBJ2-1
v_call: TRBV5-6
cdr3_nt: TGTGCCAGCAGTATCCTCGGCGGGGGGATCAATGAGCAGTTCTTC
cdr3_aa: CASSILGGGINEQFF

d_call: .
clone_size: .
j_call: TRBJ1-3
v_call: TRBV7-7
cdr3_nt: TGTGCTAGCAGCCTCACCCGGAAACAGGGCCCCTCTGGAAACACCATATATTTT
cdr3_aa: CASSLTRKQGPSGNTIYF

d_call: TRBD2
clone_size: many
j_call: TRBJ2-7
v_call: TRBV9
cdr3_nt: TGTGCCAGCAGCGTAGATAGCGGGGCCACCTACGAGCAGTACTTC
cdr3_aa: CASSVDSGATYEQYF

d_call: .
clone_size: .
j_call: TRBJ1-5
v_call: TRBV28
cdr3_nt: TGTGCCAGCAGTTTAGGGGGGGGCAATCAGCCCCAGCATTTT
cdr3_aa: CASSLGGGNQPQHF

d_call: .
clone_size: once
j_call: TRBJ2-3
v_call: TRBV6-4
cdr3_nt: TGTGCCAGCAGTGACAGCCTAGCCGGATTAACAGATACGCAGTATTTT
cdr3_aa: CASSDSLAGLTDTQYF

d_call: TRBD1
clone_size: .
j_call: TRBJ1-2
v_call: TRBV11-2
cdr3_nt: TGTGCCAGCAGCTTGAACAGGGGGGATTATGGCTACACCTTC
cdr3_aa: CASSLNRGDYGYTF

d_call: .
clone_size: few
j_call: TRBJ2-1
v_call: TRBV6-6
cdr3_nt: TGTGCCAGCAGCCAATTCGGGACGGGGTACAATGAGCAGTTCTTC
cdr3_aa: CASSQFGTGYNEQFF

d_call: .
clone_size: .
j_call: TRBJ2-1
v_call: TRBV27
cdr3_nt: TGTGCCAGCAGTTTAAACTACAATGAGCAGTTCTTC
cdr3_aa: CASSLNYNEQFF

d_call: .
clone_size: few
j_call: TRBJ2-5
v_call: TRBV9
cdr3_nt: TGTGCCAGCAGCGGTCGACTCGGGGACCAAGAGACCCAGTACTTC
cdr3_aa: CASSGRLGDQETQYF

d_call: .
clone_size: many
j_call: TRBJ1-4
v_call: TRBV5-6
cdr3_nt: TGTGCCAGCAGCCCGTTTATCAGGAAGGGTAATGAAAAACTGTTTTTT
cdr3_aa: CASSPFIRKGNEKLFF

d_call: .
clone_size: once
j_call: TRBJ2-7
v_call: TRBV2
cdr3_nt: TGTGCCAGCAGTGAACTATCCTATGTGGACGAGCAGTACTTC
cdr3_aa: CASSELSYVDEQYF

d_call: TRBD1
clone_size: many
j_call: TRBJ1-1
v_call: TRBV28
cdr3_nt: TGTGCCAGCGTCCTGACAGGGGTTGCTGAAGCTTTCTTT
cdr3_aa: CASVLTGVAEAFF

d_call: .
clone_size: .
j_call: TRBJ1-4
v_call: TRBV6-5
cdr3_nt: TGTGCCAGCAGTTACGAGGAGGGGGATGGGGAAAAACTGTTTTTT
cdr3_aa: CASSYEEGDGEKLFF

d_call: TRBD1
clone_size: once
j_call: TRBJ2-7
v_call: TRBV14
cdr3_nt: TGTGCCAGCAGCCACCTTAGCCGGGACAGGGTTGAAGAGCAGTACTTC
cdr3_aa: CASSHLSRDRVEEQYF